The sequence of this T cell receptor beta chain was determined in a study of blood T cell repertoires in COVID-19. This CDR3 comprises 14 residues. Trimming cost V 4 bases and J 0 bases, with 10 bases left between them. Germline loops: CDR1 SGHRS, CDR2 YFSETQ. Libraries were prepared by immunoSEQ multiplex PCR; TCRdb keeps only in-frame clonotypes and omits some of them. Among around 300,000 clones, approximately 91% were seen once, and the ten largest hold 2% to 2.5%. The clonotype was recovered from a man in his forties or fifties with acute or convalescent COVID-19. The genes are TRBV5-1 and TRBJ1-1; D uncertain. The material sequenced was peripheral blood. The CDR3 DNA reads as TGCGCCAGCAGCGGGAGTCAAGTGAACACTGAAGCTTTCTTT. Translation gives CASSGSQVNTEAFF.